The entry below gives a single T cell receptor (beta chain) sequence along with its context. The CDR3 is 16 amino acids. The V gene end was trimmed by 2 bases and the J gene end by 9 bases; junction bases not matched to a gene: 8. CDR1 and CDR2 (germline): MNHNS, SASEGT. This sample stems from a study of cytomegalovirus exposure and HLA in healthy donors. The PCR was carried out with 60 Vbeta primers and 13 Jbeta primers. Libraries were prepared by immunoSEQ multiplex PCR; TCRdb keeps only in-frame clonotypes and omits some of them. The sample holds 130,000 or so clones, approximately 71% seen once. The source of this sequence is an older woman in good health and CMV-seronegative. The sequencing sample was made of PBMCs. The chain joins TRBV6-1 to TRBJ2-1; 12 bases align to TRBD1. CDR3 sequence: CASSEKGQGALPEQFF. Written as DNA, the CDR3 is TGTGCCAGCAGTGAAAAGGGACAGGGGGCGCTTCCTGAGCAGTTCTTC.